This T cell receptor beta chain came from a study of human T cells and chemical hapten exposure. Time point indicated: patch test 1, 2 weeks after DPC sensitization. Treatment defined: therapeutic diphenylcyclopropenone sensitization with weekly scalp DPC. The sample holds one count of this clonotype. It may be a read error: a sequence one base away is much more abundant. The trim removed 5 bases at V and 2 bases at J, leaving 4 bases unmatched. The CDR3 length is 14 residues. CDR1 is MNHEY and CDR2 is SMNVEV in the germline V gene (reference sequence). TCRdb redid the calling of the RACE reads with MiXCR, one entry per CDR3 protein. The sample contains 95,000 or so distinct CDR3 sequences, over 9.5% of which appear only once.

The sample in question was whole blood, obtained in connection with sensitization to the hapten diphenylcyclopropenone (DPC). The clonotype comes from a man in his forties with alopecia areata. Some clones in this sample may be carry-over from other donors' samples. The rearrangement joins TRBV27 to TRBJ2-5, with TRBD1 matching 8 bases. The CDR3 nucleotides read TGTGCCAGCAGTAACGGGACAGGACAAGAGACCCAGTACTTC. Its protein product is CASSNGTGQETQYF.